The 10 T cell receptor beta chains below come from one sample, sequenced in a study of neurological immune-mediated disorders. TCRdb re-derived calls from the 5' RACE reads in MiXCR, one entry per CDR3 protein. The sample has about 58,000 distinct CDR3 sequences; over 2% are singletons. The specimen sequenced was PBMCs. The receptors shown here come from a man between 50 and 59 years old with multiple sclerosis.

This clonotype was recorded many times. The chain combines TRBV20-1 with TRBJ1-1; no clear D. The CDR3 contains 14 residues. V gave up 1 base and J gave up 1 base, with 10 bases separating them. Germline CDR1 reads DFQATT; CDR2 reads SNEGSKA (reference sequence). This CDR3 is CSARVSWKNTEAFF. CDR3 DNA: TGCAGTGCTAGAGTATCATGGAAGAACACTGAAGCTTTCTTT.

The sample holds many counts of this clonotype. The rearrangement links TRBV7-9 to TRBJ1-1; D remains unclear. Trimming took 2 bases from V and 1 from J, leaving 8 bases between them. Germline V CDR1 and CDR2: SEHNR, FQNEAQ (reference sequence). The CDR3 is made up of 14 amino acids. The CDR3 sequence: CASSLSAPNTEAFF. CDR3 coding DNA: TGTGCCAGCAGCTTATCAGCCCCGAACACTGAAGCTTTCTTT.

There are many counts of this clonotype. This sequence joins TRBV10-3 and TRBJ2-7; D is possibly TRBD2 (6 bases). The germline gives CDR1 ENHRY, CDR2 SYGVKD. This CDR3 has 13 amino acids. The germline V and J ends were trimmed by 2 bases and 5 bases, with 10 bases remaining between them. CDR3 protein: CAISETSKHEQYF. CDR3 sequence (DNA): TGTGCCATCAGTGAGACTAGCAAACACGAGCAGTACTTC.

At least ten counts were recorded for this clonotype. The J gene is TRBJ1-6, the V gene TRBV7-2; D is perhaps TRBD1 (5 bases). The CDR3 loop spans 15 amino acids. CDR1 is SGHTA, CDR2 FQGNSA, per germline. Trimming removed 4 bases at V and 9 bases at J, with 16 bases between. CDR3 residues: CASSSLGGFGSPLHF. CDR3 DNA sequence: TGTGCCAGCAGCTCGCTCGGGGGATTTGGTTCACCCCTCCACTTT.

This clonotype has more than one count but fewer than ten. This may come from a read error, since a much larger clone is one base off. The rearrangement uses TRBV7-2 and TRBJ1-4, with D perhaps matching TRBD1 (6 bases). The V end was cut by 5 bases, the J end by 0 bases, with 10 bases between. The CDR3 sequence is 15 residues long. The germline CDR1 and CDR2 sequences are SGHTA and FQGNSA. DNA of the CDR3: TGTGCCAGCAGCCACGGACAGACAACTAATGAAAAACTGTTTTTT. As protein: CASSHGQTTNEKLFF.

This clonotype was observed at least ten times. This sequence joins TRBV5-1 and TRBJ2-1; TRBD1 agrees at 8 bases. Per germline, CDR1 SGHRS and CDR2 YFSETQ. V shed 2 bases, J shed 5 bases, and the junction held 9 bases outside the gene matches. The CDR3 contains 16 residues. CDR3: CASSFPSTGVNNEQFF. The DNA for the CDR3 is TGCGCCAGCAGCTTTCCCTCGACAGGGGTCAACAATGAGCAGTTCTTC.

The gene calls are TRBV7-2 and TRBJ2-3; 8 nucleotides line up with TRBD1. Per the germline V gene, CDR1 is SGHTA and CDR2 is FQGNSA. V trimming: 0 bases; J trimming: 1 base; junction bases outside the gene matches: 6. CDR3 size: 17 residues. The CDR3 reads CASSLAQGAWGTDTQYF. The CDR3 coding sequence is TGTGCCAGCAGCTTAGCCCAGGGGGCCTGGGGCACAGATACGCAGTATTTT.

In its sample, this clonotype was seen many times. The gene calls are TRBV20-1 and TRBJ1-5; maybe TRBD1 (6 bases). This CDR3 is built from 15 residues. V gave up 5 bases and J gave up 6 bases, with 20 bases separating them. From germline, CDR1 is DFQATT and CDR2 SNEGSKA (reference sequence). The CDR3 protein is CSASHGEGGPQPQHF. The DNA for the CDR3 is TGCAGTGCTTCCCATGGGGAAGGGGGGCCTCAGCCCCAGCATTTT.

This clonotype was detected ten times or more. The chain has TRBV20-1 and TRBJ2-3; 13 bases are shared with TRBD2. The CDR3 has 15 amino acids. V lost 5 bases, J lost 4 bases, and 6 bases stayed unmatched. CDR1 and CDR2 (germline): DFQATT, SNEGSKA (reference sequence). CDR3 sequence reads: CSAHGLAGDSDTQYF. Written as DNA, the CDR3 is TGCAGTGCTCACGGACTAGCGGGGGACTCAGATACGCAGTATTTT.

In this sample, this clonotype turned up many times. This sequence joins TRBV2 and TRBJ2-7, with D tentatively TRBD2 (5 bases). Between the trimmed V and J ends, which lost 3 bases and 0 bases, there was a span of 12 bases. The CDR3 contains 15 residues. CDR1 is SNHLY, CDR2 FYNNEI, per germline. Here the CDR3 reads CASSDWELSSYEQYF. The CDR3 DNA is TGTGCCAGCAGTGATTGGGAGTTGAGCTCCTACGAGCAGTACTTC.